This section outlines one T cell receptor (beta chain) sequence together with its context. The specificity of this receptor is unknown. No base-level quality is on record; no much larger clone is a single base apart. This entry comes from a study of T cells in Graves' hyperthyroidism and ophthalmopathy (dated by TCRdb to between 2019 and 2020). For context, the study as a whole: Peripheral blood samples were taken at the time of initial diagnosis, prior to any treatment. TCR V-J signatures able to tell the groups apart were searched for in a discovery cohort of 90 to 100 patients, of whom more than 40 had Graves' ophthalmopathy and roughly 59 had stable Graves' hyperthyroidism. Prospective prediction of ophthalmopathy was tested in an independent validation cohort of approximately 19 hyperthyroidism patients and some 17 patients who later progressed to ophthalmopathy. The 100 or so discovery patients were randomly split 7:3 into training and test sets. The study also compared thyroid tissue and blood T-cell repertoires from 5 to 7 Graves' hyperthyroidism patients. Following sampling, methimazole starting at 30 mg daily was given to hyperthyroidism patients, and high-dose intravenous methylprednisolone was given to ophthalmopathy patients. TCR Vbeta CDR3 sequencing of around 130 peripheral blood samples (43 ophthalmopathy, around 80 hyperthyroidism and approximately 17 progressor patients) is reported in the paper.

Ophthalmopathy patients had moderately to severely active disease, Clinical Activity Score of at least 3, NOSPECS grade of at least 4, and duration under 3 months. Exclusion was applied to patients with uncontrolled infections, other autoimmune diseases, pregnancy or lactation. Clinical symptoms, serum thyroxine and TRAb, thyroid ultrasound, and orbital computed tomography formed the basis for the diagnoses. Ficoll-Paque density gradient centrifugation was used to isolate PBMCs from about 9 ml of fresh peripheral blood. Total RNA was extracted using Trizol reagent, and RNA quality was assessed on an Agilent 2100 Bioanalyzer. Study-wide conclusions, independent of this receptor: Most expanded thyroid clonotypes (frequency above 0.001) were also detected in blood, a finding suggesting that blood repertoires may reflect thyroid immune responses. A model built on a 13 V-J signature distinguished ophthalmopathy from stable hyperthyroidism, reaching around 87% sensitivity and under 84% specificity in cross-validation and 80%/75% in testing. No statistical method was used to set the sample size in advance, and investigators knew the group allocation. In validation, the model predicted progression to ophthalmopathy with around 71% sensitivity and approximately 72% specificity, a median of 6.5 months before onset.

TCR beta CDR3 regions were amplified from RNA transcripts. For the first round of RT-PCR on the TCR CDR3, the HTBI primer set was used together with the Qiagen OneStep RT-PCR kit. The libraries were constructed in a second round of multiplex PCR and then size-selected and purified. Libraries were sequenced paired-end with 100 bp reads on an Illumina HiSeq2000. On the study's bioinformatics: SOAPnuke was used to process the raw data, throwing out any read that contained adapters or uncalled bases, had a mean Phred below 15, or lacked an exact constant-primer or identifier match. COPE v1.2.5 was used to merge the high-quality paired reads, and each unique nucleotide sequence was defined as a clonotype. Clonotypes were aligned to IMGT TRBV, TRBD and TRBJ reference segments using MiTCR v1.1. The analysis included only V-J combinations with a frequency above 0.0001, which together covered 98% to 99.2% of the repertoires. A TCS score was defined as the ratio of F50 (clonal expansion) to E x V (chaos), with BLOSUM62-based TCRdist applied between CDR3 peptides within each V-J. Welch's t-statistics and random forest reduced roughly 540 V-J features to roughly 13, which were used in a naive Bayes classifier (R e1071). TCRdb trimmed public reads at Q25 via fastp, called clones via MiXCR and kept in-frame beta chains. Entries that share a CDR3 protein sequence are merged under the most common genes and DNA. These V and J calls are TCRdb output, not the study's own analysis. The sample has about 600,000 distinct CDR3 sequences on record, around 16% of them singletons. Around 3.5% of the sample rests with the top ten.

Including the terminal cysteine and phenylalanine, the CDR3 comprises 14 residues. The kept DNA is CDR3 alone, 42 bases in frame from the first base. V and J lose 1 base and 15 bases, and a span of 19 bases separates them. The germline V gene provides CDR1 SGHTA and CDR2 FQGNSA. The clonotype originates from a woman aged 40 to 49 with Graves' ophthalmopathy. Sequencing input: blood. Rearrangement joined TRBV7-2 to TRBJ2-1; TRBD1 is a weak D gene call, 8 bases matching. The sequenced DNA is TGTGCCAGCAGCTTAGGGGGGGGGCCAGGGGGCGCGTTCTTC. The resulting protein is CASSLGGGPGGAFF. Joined to the reference TRBV7-2 and TRBJ2-1 proteins, this CDR3 gives the full variable domain: GAGVSQSPSNKVTEKGKDVELRCDPISGHTALYWYRQSLGQGLEFLIYFQGNSAPDKSGLPSDRFSAERTGGSVSTLTIQRTQQEDSAVYLCASSLGGGPGGAFFGPGTRLTVL.